Shown below are 16 T cell receptor beta chains from a single sample sequenced in a study of regulatory T cells in long-lasting Graves disease. The authors built TCR beta libraries using iRepertoire HTBI primers and Arm-PCR of CDR3 regions. Each CDR3 protein is one row after TCRdb ran MiXCR on the multiplex PCR reads. The data contain more than 450,000 distinct CDR3 sequences, about 16% of them singletons. Time point specified: newly diagnosed GD, antithyroid drugs for less than 3 months. PBMCs provided the RNA from which the TCR library was made. The data also belong to a second study, concerning T cells in Graves' hyperthyroidism and ophthalmopathy.

Sequenced material: peripheral blood mononuclear cells (PBMCs), taken at new diagnosis, from a patient treated with antithyroid drugs. These TCRs come from a man in his forties with Graves disease.

The rearrangement joins TRBV12-5 to TRBJ2-7; maybe TRBD2 (6 bases). The V end was cut by 6 bases, the J end by 3 bases, with 15 bases between. Germline loops: CDR1 LGHNT, CDR2 FRNRAP. CDR3 length: 14 residues. CDR3 bases: TGTGCTAGTGGCGGAGGGACTTACCTCTACGAGCAGTACTTC. Its protein product is CASGGGTYLYEQYF.

This clonotype was seen at least ten times. The rearrangement links TRBV6-5 to TRBJ2-3; D uncertain. Germline V CDR1 and CDR2: MNHEY, SVGAGI. This CDR3 spans 15 amino acids. V dropped 1 base and J dropped 0 bases, with 8 bases sitting between them. The DNA of the CDR3 is TGTGCCAGCAGTTACTTGGCGTGGAGCACAGATACGCAGTATTTT. This sequence encodes CASSYLAWSTDTQYF.

There are many counts of this clonotype. The rearrangement joins TRBV28 to TRBJ2-3, with TRBD1 matching 7 bases. Germline V gene sequence: CDR1 MDHEN, CDR2 SYDVKM. V gave up 4 bases and J gave up 4 bases; unmatched junction bases: 5. This CDR3 is built from 14 residues. CDR3 sequence: CASSSTGWADTQYF. The CDR3 nucleotides are TGTGCCAGCAGTTCGACAGGGTGGGCAGATACGCAGTATTTT.

The rearrangement uses TRBV27 and TRBJ1-1; D unresolved. The V and J ends lost 3 bases and 0 bases respectively, with 11 bases between them. The germline V gene encodes CDR1 MNHEY and CDR2 SMNVEV (reference sequence). CDR3 length: 15 amino acids. The CDR3 loop is CASSFLGRMNTEAFF. CDR3 DNA sequence: TGTGCCAGCAGTTTTTTGGGCAGGATGAACACTGAAGCTTTCTTT.

Ten or more counts support this clonotype. V and J are TRBV2 and TRBJ2-2; perhaps D is TRBD1 or TRBD2 (6 bases each). The CDR3 runs to 14 residues. Germline CDR1 SNHLY, CDR2 FYNNEI. Between the trimmed V and J ends, which lost 4 bases and 6 bases, there was a span of 12 bases. In DNA form, the CDR3 reads TGTGCCAGCAGTGGACAGGAGGGCCCCGGGGAGCTGTTTTTT. Encoded protein: CASSGQEGPGELFF. Filled out from reference TRBV2 and TRBJ2-2, the complete variable domain reads EPEVTQTPSHQVTQMGQEVILRCVPISNHLYFYWYRQILGQKVEFLVSFYNNEISEKSEIFDDQFSVERPDGSNFTLKIRSTKLEDSAMYFCASSGQEGPGELFFGEGSRLTVL.

This clonotype was counted at least ten times. This chain uses TRBV30 with TRBJ1-1; 10 bases align to TRBD1. Germline V gene data show CDR1 as GTSNPN and CDR2 as SVGIG (reference sequence). The CDR3 has 14 amino acids. The junction had 4 bases not matched to a gene; V was cut back by 2 bases and J by 4 bases. This chain's CDR3 is CAWSTGDRGTEAFF. CDR3 sequence (DNA): TGTGCCTGGAGTACAGGGGACAGGGGCACTGAAGCTTTCTTT.

At least ten counts were recorded for this clonotype. The rearrangement uses TRBV27 and TRBJ2-4, with no clear D. The CDR3 consists of 15 residues. Per germline, CDR1 MNHEY and CDR2 SMNVEV (reference sequence). Trimming shortened V by 3 bases and J by 3 bases, and 12 bases separated the two germline ends. For the CDR3, the DNA is TGTGCCAGCAGTTTCGGCAGGAGTTTCAAAAACATTCAGTACTTC. Translating it yields CASSFGRSFKNIQYF.

A note on this clonotype: A read error may be the cause here, since a much bigger clone is one base away. For the CDR3, the DNA is TGTGCCAGCAGCTTTATAGTGACGGAGACCCAGTACTTC. This sequence encodes CASSFIVTETQYF. The rearrangement joins TRBV7-9 to TRBJ2-5; D unclear. The CDR3 runs 13 residues. Germline lookup yields CDR1 SEHNR and CDR2 FQNEAQ (reference sequence). The V end lost 3 bases, the J end lost 5 bases, and 10 bases lay between the germline ends.

This rearrangement joins TRBV29-1 to TRBJ2-1, with D uncertain. Trimming removed 7 bases at V and 3 bases at J, with 19 bases between. Germline values: CDR1 SQVTM, CDR2 ANQGSEA. The CDR3 has 15 amino acids. The CDR3 DNA is TGCAGCGGCCAAGAGCGATACCCTAGCTACAATGAGCAGTTCTTC. Translating gives CSGQERYPSYNEQFF.

This clonotype was counted at least ten times. The rearrangement uses TRBV28 and TRBJ2-1; D possibly corresponds to TRBD2 (6 bases). V shed 5 bases and J shed 11 bases, with 16 bases lying between them. This CDR3 has 13 residues. The V gene's germline CDR1 is MDHEN and CDR2 SYDVKM. DNA of the CDR3: TGTGCCAGCAGTCCCCGGGACTCAATGAAGCAGTTCTTC. Translation gives CASSPRDSMKQFF. The whole variable domain, filled in from reference TRBV28 and TRBJ2-1, reads DVKVTQSSRYLVKRTGEKVFLECVQDMDHENMFWYRQDPGLGLRLIYFSYDVKMKEKGDIPEGYSVSREKKERFSLILESASTNQTSMYLCASSPRDSMKQFFGPGTRLTVL.

The table lists this clonotype with a few counts. This chain links TRBV4-1 with TRBJ2-6; D call uncertain. The germline V gene encodes CDR1 MGHRA and CDR2 YSYEKL. Trimming shortened V by 0 bases and J by 0 bases, and 6 bases separated the two germline ends. The CDR3 runs to 16 residues. The CDR3 protein is CASSQEPASGANVLTF. CDR3 DNA: TGCGCCAGCAGCCAAGAACCAGCCTCTGGGGCCAACGTCCTGACTTTC.

At least ten counts were recorded for this clonotype. The chain employs TRBV20-1 and TRBJ2-1, with 11 bases matching TRBD1. V lost 5 bases to trimming and J lost 8 bases; unmatched junction nucleotides: 8. The CDR3 sequence is 14 residues long. Germline lookup yields CDR1 DFQATT and CDR2 SNEGSKA (reference sequence). The CDR3 DNA reads TGCAGTGCTGCACCGGGACAGGGGGTCCATGAGCAGTTCTTC. Its protein is CSAAPGQGVHEQFF.

A word on this clonotype: This clone may be a read error of a much larger clone one base away. The J gene is TRBJ1-5, the V gene TRBV12-3 or TRBV12-4, with D perhaps TRBD1 (6 bases). This CDR3 is built from 15 residues. The CDR3 here is CASTLGQLSSQPQHF. CDR3 bases: TGTGCCAGCACCCTAGGACAGCTTAGCAGTCAGCCCCAGCATTTT.

This clonotype was observed many times. CDR3 nucleotide sequence: TGTGCCAGCAGTTTAAGTAGGCGGATGGGAGGCACTGAAGCTTTCTTT. This translates into CASSLSRRMGGTEAFF. This chain links TRBV28 with TRBJ1-1; D remains unclear. V lost 2 bases to trimming and J lost 4 bases, with 17 bases between them. Germline CDR1 is MDHEN and CDR2 is SYDVKM. CDR3 length: 16 amino acids. Using reference TRBV28 and TRBJ1-1 for the parts outside the CDR3, the full variable domain is DVKVTQSSRYLVKRTGEKVFLECVQDMDHENMFWYRQDPGLGLRLIYFSYDVKMKEKGDIPEGYSVSREKKERFSLILESASTNQTSMYLCASSLSRRMGGTEAFFGQGTRLTVV.

This clonotype occurred a few times. This chain connects TRBV29-1 to TRBJ2-1, with 9 bases fitting TRBD2. Germline lookup yields CDR1 SQVTM and CDR2 ANQGSEA. Trimming removed 2 bases from V and 6 bases from J; junction bases left unmatched: 5. There are 14 residues in the CDR3. This CDR3 reads CSVELAGGLNEQFF. For the CDR3, the DNA is TGCAGCGTTGAATTGGCGGGAGGGCTCAATGAGCAGTTCTTC.

The table lists this clonotype with a few counts. The rearrangement uses TRBV5-1 and TRBJ2-2, with 9 bases aligning to TRBD1. The CDR3 is 15 residues long. CDR1 is SGHRS, CDR2 YFSETQ, per germline. Trimming cost V 4 bases and J 5 bases; bases outside gene matches: 6. The CDR3 sequence is CASSLGQGWTGELFF. The CDR3 DNA is TGCGCCAGCAGCCTAGGACAGGGGTGGACCGGGGAGCTGTTTTTT.